This T cell receptor (beta chain) was recovered during a study of vaccination effects on CD4 cells after COVID-19. Broader study findings: After vaccination, at late timepoints, clones induced by infection and by vaccine contracted markedly. In the study, convalescent patients were few, and early post-infection timepoints were absent.

Concerning this clone: Its antigen is undetermined.

Generated by immunoSEQ multiplex PCR, the TCRdb table keeps only in-frame clones and is missing some. The table records about 79,000 clones, around four fifths of them present only once. With 3 bases clipped from V and 3 bases from J, the junction kept 7 bases outside the gene matches. The germline gives CDR1 KGHSH, CDR2 LQKENI. The CDR3 runs to 16 residues. Peptide-pool stimulation followed by sequencing identified expanded antigen-specific CD4+ clonotypes in the ViraFEST assay. Culturing for 10 days preceded CD4+ T cell isolation. This TCR was sampled from a human donor who received a COVID-19 vaccine. This sample comprised CD4+ T cells from PBMCs cultured with HCoV-229E spike peptides, obtained before COVID-19 vaccination. V gene TRBV18 combines with J gene TRBJ2-3; TRBD1 matches at 9 bases. CDR3 bases: TGTGCCAGCTCACCCCTAGGACAGGGGATAACAGATACGCAGTATTTT. This gives the protein CASSPLGQGITDTQYF. The complete variable domain, with remaining parts taken from reference TRBV18 and TRBJ2-3, reads NAGVMQNPRHLVRRRGQEARLRCSPMKGHSHVYWYRQLPEEGLKFMVYLQKENIIDESGMPKERFSAEFPKEGPSILRIQQVVRGDSAAYFCASSPLGQGITDTQYFGPGTRLTVL.